This passage covers 24 T cell receptor beta chains from one sample sequenced in a study of shared T cell receptors in the human thymus (dated by TCRdb to the early 2020s). The receptor library was made with the immunoSEQ multiplex PCR assay. Here the immuneACCESS table is served through TCRdb, limited to in-frame sequences with V and J called. Missing clones are a known gap in these copies; in checked studies unresolved V genes cover under half, and the rest lacks a known reason. For this sample there are more than 300,000 clones; 95% appear just once. Approximately 0.02% of the sample is held by the ten biggest clonotypes. The sequenced material came from thymocytes. Receptors originate from a human donor.

The chain carries TRBV10-3 and TRBJ2-2; 8 nucleotides agree with TRBD2. The CDR3 totals 17 residues. V trimming: 2 bases; J trimming: 3 bases; junction bases outside the gene matches: 8. CDR1 ENHRY and CDR2 SYGVKD come from the germline V gene. CDR3 region: CAISENKGLEYTGELFF. CDR3 sequence (DNA): TGTGCCATCAGTGAGAATAAGGGACTAGAATACACCGGGGAGCTGTTTTTT.

J is TRBJ2-1 and V is TRBV21-1; TRBD2, as called in the table, went unchecked against the DNA. TRBV21-1 is deemed a pseudogene. The CDR3 consists of 16 residues. The CDR3 here is CASSKRSGSDDNEQFF. CDR3 in DNA: TGTGCCAGCAGCAAACGGTCCGGGAGTGACGACAATGAGCAGTTCTTC.

V is TRBV6-5 and J is TRBJ1-1; D remains ambiguous. This CDR3 contains 14 residues. Trimming pared 2 bases from V and 0 bases from J, leaving 7 bases between. CDR1 and CDR2 (germline): MNHEY, SVGAGI. The CDR3 sequence is CASSYQLLNTEAFF. The CDR3 nucleotides read TGTGCCAGCAGTTACCAGCTCTTGAACACTGAAGCTTTCTTT.

The chain recombines TRBV7-2 with TRBJ2-1; D perhaps matches TRBD2 (6 bases). The CDR3 is 16 amino acids. Germline V CDR1 and CDR2: SGHTA, FQGNSA. V gave up 4 bases and J gave up 6 bases, with 19 bases separating them. Here the CDR3 DNA reads TGTGCCAGCAGCTCCGTACGGGACTCGAAGCCCAATGAGCAGTTCTTC. It codes for CASSSVRDSKPNEQFF.

The chain uses TRBV2 and TRBJ1-3; D is unclear. The V gene lost 7 bases and the J gene lost 0 bases, with 19 bases spanning the gap. Looked up from germline, CDR1 is SNHLY and CDR2 is FYNNEI. CDR3 length: 17 amino acids. The CDR3 DNA follows: TGTGCCAGCAATGGATTTCCAGGAGGTGCCTCTGGAAACACCATATATTTT. Protein product: CASNGFPGGASGNTIYF.

V and J are TRBV11-2 and TRBJ2-7, with D maybe TRBD2 (6 bases). The germline gives CDR1 SGHAT, CDR2 FQNNGV. Between the trimmed V and J ends, which lost 4 bases and 1 base, there was a span of 14 bases. This CDR3 spans 15 amino acids. The CDR3 spells CASSSGGGGSYEQYF. For the CDR3, the DNA is TGTGCCAGCAGCTCCGGGGGTGGGGGTTCCTACGAGCAGTACTTC.

The CDR3: CASSSRTGLDATNEKLFF. The CDR3 DNA is TGTGCCAGCAGTTCTCGGACAGGTCTTGACGCAACTAATGAAAAACTGTTTTTT. The V call is TRBV25-1, the J call TRBJ1-4; the match to TRBD1 covers 7 bases. V lost 5 bases, J lost 0 bases, and 12 bases stayed unmatched. This CDR3 has 18 amino acids. The germline CDR1 and CDR2 sequences are MGHDK and SYGVNS.

This sequence joins TRBV11-2 and TRBJ2-1; TRBD2 agrees at 9 bases. From germline, CDR1 is SGHAT and CDR2 FQNNGV. The CDR3 length is 18 residues. V lost 1 base, J lost 0 bases, and 7 bases stayed unmatched. The CDR3: CASSLAQFSGSSYNEQFF. CDR3 DNA: TGTGCCAGCAGCTTAGCCCAATTTAGCGGGAGCTCCTACAATGAGCAGTTCTTC. The variable domain in full, completed from reference TRBV11-2 and TRBJ2-1, reads EAGVAQSPRYKIIEKRQSVAFWCNPISGHATLYWYQQILGQGPKLLIQFQNNGVVDDSQLPKDRFSAERLKGVDSTLKIQPAKLEDSAVYLCASSLAQFSGSSYNEQFFGPGTRLTVL.

V and J are TRBV6-4 and TRBJ2-2, with 7 bases aligning to TRBD1. The CDR3 runs 15 residues. Germline V gene sequence: CDR1 MRHNA, CDR2 SNTAGT. Losses at the gene ends were 7 bases for V and 4 bases for J; bases not matched to a gene: 9. This CDR3 is CASTKDREVTGELFF. The CDR3 nucleotides read TGTGCCAGCACCAAAGACAGGGAAGTCACCGGGGAGCTGTTTTTT.

This chain links TRBV7-2 with TRBJ1-1; tentatively, D is TRBD1 (6 bases). CDR3 length: 15 residues. V gave up 6 bases and J gave up 5 bases, with 19 bases separating them. In germline, CDR1 is SGHTA, CDR2 FQGNSA. CDR3 in DNA: TGTGCCAGCAGTGGGGGGCCCGGCGAGGGGACTGAAGCTTTCTTT. It encodes CASSGGPGEGTEAFF.

The rearrangement joins TRBV11-3 to TRBJ2-1, with D perhaps matching TRBD2 (6 bases). V was pared by 0 bases and J by 1 base, with 13 bases between. The CDR3 extends over 17 amino acids. Per germline, CDR1 SGHNT and CDR2 YENEEA. CDR3 region: CASSLDRGSGSYNEQFF. The CDR3 DNA reads TGTGCCAGCAGCTTAGATCGGGGTAGCGGTTCCTACAATGAGCAGTTCTTC.

The chain combines TRBV30 with TRBJ2-4, with no clear D. The V gene lost 2 bases and the J gene lost 7 bases, with 6 bases spanning the gap. The CDR3 is 11 residues long. The germline V gene encodes CDR1 GTSNPN and CDR2 SVGIG (reference sequence). The CDR3 spells CAWSSRNIQYF. CDR3 sequence (DNA): TGTGCCTGGAGTTCGAGGAACATTCAGTACTTC.

This chain links TRBV7-9 with TRBJ2-3; 7 bases align to TRBD2. The V gene's germline CDR1 is SEHNR and CDR2 FQNEAQ (reference sequence). This CDR3 is 16 amino acids long. V lost 1 base, J lost 3 bases, and 7 bases stayed unmatched. CDR3 loop: CASSLDQRDPTDTQYF. Here the CDR3 DNA reads TGTGCCAGCAGCTTAGACCAGCGGGATCCGACAGATACGCAGTATTTT.

This chain joins TRBV5-4 and TRBJ1-2; 9 bases match TRBD1. J was trimmed by 6 bases and V by 3 bases; bases with no gene match: 15. The germline CDR1 and CDR2 sequences are SGHNT and YYREEE (reference sequence). The CDR3 loop spans 17 amino acids. The CDR3: CASSSPQYLRDRDGYTF. The CDR3 DNA is TGTGCCAGCAGCTCCCCCCAATATCTCCGGGACAGGGATGGCTACACCTTC.

In its sample, this clone was seen once. This chain links TRBV9 with TRBJ2-5; 9 nucleotides line up with TRBD2. This CDR3 is 20 amino acids long. Losses at the gene ends were 1 base for V and 2 bases for J; bases not matched to a gene: 18. The V gene's germline CDR1 is SGDLS and CDR2 YYNGEE. The CDR3 DNA reads as TGTGCCAGCAGCGTACACGGTAGGGGTCTAGCGGGAAGTGCTCAAGAGACCCAGTACTTC. It yields the protein CASSVHGRGLAGSAQETQYF. Full variable domain (remainder filled in from reference TRBV9 and TRBJ2-5): DSGVTQTPKHLITATGQRVTLRCSPRSGDLSVYWYQQSLDQGLQFLIQYYNGEERAKGNILERFSAQQFPDLHSELNLSSLELGDSALYFCASSVHGRGLAGSAQETQYFGPGTRLLVL.

This chain links TRBV5-1 with TRBJ2-1, with D perhaps matching TRBD2 (6 bases). There are 16 residues in the CDR3. Trimming pared 2 bases from V and 1 base from J, leaving 13 bases between. CDR1 and CDR2 (germline): SGHRS, YFSETQ. The CDR3 DNA reads as TGCGCCAGCAGCTTTGAGCGGGCCGCTTCCTACAATGAGCAGTTCTTC. As protein: CASSFERAASYNEQFF. Full variable domain (remainder filled in from reference TRBV5-1 and TRBJ2-1): KAGVTQTPRYLIKTRGQQVTLSCSPISGHRSVSWYQQTPGQGLQFLFEYFSETQRNKGNFPGRFSGRQFSNSRSEMNVSTLELGDSALYLCASSFERAASYNEQFFGPGTRLTVL.

The CDR3 loop is CASSQEGKPLYF. CDR3 coding DNA: TGTGCCAGCAGCCAAGAAGGGAAGCCTTTGTACTTC. The chain has TRBV4-2 and TRBJ2-7; D is ambiguous. The ends were cut back, 0 bases at V and 12 bases at J, with 12 bases in the middle. CDR3 size: 12 residues. Per germline, CDR1 LGHNA and CDR2 YNFKEQ.

The chain joins TRBV2 to TRBJ2-2, with D unclear. CDR1 is SNHLY and CDR2 is FYNNEI in the germline V gene. Trimming removed 6 bases at V and 7 bases at J, with 18 bases between. This CDR3 is 15 amino acids long. The CDR3 spells CASSSRAPLGGELFF. DNA of the CDR3: TGTGCCAGCAGCTCCCGGGCCCCGTTGGGCGGGGAGCTGTTTTTT.

This chain joins TRBV4-2 and TRBJ2-3, with TRBD2 as a possible D gene (6 bases). CDR1 LGHNA and CDR2 YNFKEQ come from the germline V gene. V was pared by 0 bases and J by 2 bases, with 21 bases between. This CDR3 is 19 amino acids long. CDR3 protein: CASSQDDSGLPSVTDTQYF. CDR3 DNA sequence: TGTGCCAGCAGCCAAGACGATTCCGGGCTTCCTAGCGTCACAGATACGCAGTATTTT.

The rearrangement links TRBV5-6 to TRBJ2-5, with 9 bases matching TRBD2. The CDR3 has 16 amino acids. With V trimmed by 3 bases and J by 2 bases, 8 bases remained unmatched. Germline CDR1 SGHDT, CDR2 YYEEEE. This chain's CDR3 is CASSSTRAGGQETQYF. In nucleotides, the CDR3 is TGTGCCAGCAGCTCTACCCGAGCGGGAGGTCAAGAGACCCAGTACTTC.

J is TRBJ2-1 and V is TRBV9; 8 nucleotides line up with TRBD1. The CDR3 spans 16 residues. Germline V gives CDR1 SGDLS, CDR2 YYNGEE. With V trimmed by 4 bases and J by 2 bases, 8 bases remained unmatched. The CDR3 sequence is CASSPAATGAYNEQFF. The CDR3 DNA follows: TGTGCCAGCAGCCCTGCGGCGACAGGGGCCTACAATGAGCAGTTCTTC.

V and J are TRBV28 and TRBJ1-1, with a possible D match to TRBD1 (5 bases). The CDR3 consists of 15 residues. The germline V gene has CDR1 MDHEN and CDR2 SYDVKM. Deletions cut 4 bases from V and 0 bases from J, with 12 bases between. CDR3 in DNA: TGTGCCAGCAGTTCGAGGACACGTATGAACACTGAAGCTTTCTTT. Translated, it gives CASSSRTRMNTEAFF.

In this sample, this clone turned up a few times. The chain has TRBV25-1 and TRBJ2-7; 10 positions agree with TRBD2. Germline trimming cut 2 bases from V and 6 bases from J; bases unmatched to any gene: 16. Germline V gene data show CDR1 as MGHDK and CDR2 as SYGVNS. The CDR3 contains 18 residues. The CDR3, as DNA: TGTGCCAGCAGTGAACCACTACCTAATCTAGCGGGAGTATTCGAGCAGTACTTC. Its translation is CASSEPLPNLAGVFEQYF.

This sequence joins TRBV10-3 and TRBJ2-3; possibly TRBD2 for D (6 bases). V lost 3 bases and J 0 bases, leaving 10 bases between the germline ends. The CDR3 loop spans 15 amino acids. The V gene's germline CDR1 is ENHRY and CDR2 SYGVKD. CDR3 region: CAISDGSGSTDTQYF. The CDR3 DNA reads as TGTGCCATCAGTGATGGTAGCGGTAGCACAGATACGCAGTATTTT.